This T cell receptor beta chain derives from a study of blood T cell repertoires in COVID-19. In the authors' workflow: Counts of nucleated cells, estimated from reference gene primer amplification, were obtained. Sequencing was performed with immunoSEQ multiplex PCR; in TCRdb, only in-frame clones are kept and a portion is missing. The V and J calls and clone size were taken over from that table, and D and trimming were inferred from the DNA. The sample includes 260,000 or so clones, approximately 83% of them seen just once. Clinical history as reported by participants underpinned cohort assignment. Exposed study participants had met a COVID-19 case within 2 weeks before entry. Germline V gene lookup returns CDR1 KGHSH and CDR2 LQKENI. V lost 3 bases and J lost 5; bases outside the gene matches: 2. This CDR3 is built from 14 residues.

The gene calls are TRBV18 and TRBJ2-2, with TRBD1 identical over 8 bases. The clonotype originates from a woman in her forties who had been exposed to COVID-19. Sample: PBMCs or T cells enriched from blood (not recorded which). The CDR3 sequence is CASSPGQGTGELFF. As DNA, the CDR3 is TGTGCCAGCTCACCTGGACAGGGAACCGGGGAGCTGTTTTTT.